These 6 T cell receptor beta chains share one sample of origin, sequenced in a study of cytomegalovirus exposure and HLA in healthy donors. PCR primers comprised 60 Vbeta and 13 Jbeta primers. Method: immunoSEQ multiplex PCR; TCRdb's copy keeps in-frame clones and lacks some. Of tens of thousands of clones in the sample, around 53% were seen once. The specimen sequenced was PBMCs. These receptor sequences come from a woman in her forties in good health and CMV-seropositive.

The chain recombines TRBV9 with TRBJ1-1, with 11 bases lining up with TRBD1. Germline CDR1 SGDLS, CDR2 YYNGEE. The J segment lost 4 bases and the V segment lost 2 bases, leaving 4 bases of the junction unmatched. This CDR3 is 15 amino acids long. For the CDR3, the DNA is TGTGCCAGCAGCGTGTCCGGGACAGGGGGCACTGAAGCTTTCTTT. It translates to CASSVSGTGGTEAFF.

This sequence joins TRBV19 and TRBJ2-1; tentative D call: TRBD2 (5 bases). V lost 5 bases and J lost 4, with 9 bases in between. This CDR3 comprises 13 residues. Germline V CDR1 and CDR2: LNHDA, SQIVND (reference sequence). The chain's CDR3 is CASSPGLYNEQFF. The DNA of the CDR3 is TGTGCCAGTAGTCCGGGATTATACAATGAGCAGTTCTTC.

The chain couples TRBV7-6 to TRBJ1-4; 8 positions agree with TRBD1. Germline V gene data show CDR1 as SGHVS and CDR2 as FNYEAQ. The CDR3 has 14 amino acids. With V trimmed by 5 bases and J by 12 bases, 11 bases remained unmatched. This CDR3 is CASSRGTGLWELFF. The CDR3 region has the DNA TGTGCCAGCAGCCGCGGGACAGGTCTATGGGAACTGTTTTTT.

The CDR3 DNA sequence: TGTGCCAGCAGCCCCAGGACTAGTTTAGAGACCCAGTACTTC. Its protein is CASSPRTSLETQYF. The chain employs TRBV7-7 and TRBJ2-5; 7 nucleotides match TRBD2. The CDR3 loop spans 14 amino acids. Per germline, CDR1 SSHAT and CDR2 FNYEAQ (reference sequence). After removal of 5 bases from V and 4 bases from J, the junction contained 7 bases not matched to a gene.

This clone was detected only a few times. This chain joins TRBV5-4 and TRBJ2-3; D is perhaps TRBD2 (6 bases). This CDR3 is built from 13 residues. V was clipped by 2 bases and J by 6 bases, with 10 bases between them. From germline, CDR1 is SGHNT and CDR2 YYREEE (reference sequence). The CDR3 DNA reads TGTGCCAGCAGCTTTGGAGGGGCGGATACGCAGTATTTT. Its translation: CASSFGGADTQYF.

The chain links TRBV12-5 to TRBJ1-5; perhaps TRBD1 as D (5 bases). Germline V gene lookup returns CDR1 LGHNT and CDR2 FRNRAP. The CDR3 is 16 residues long. The V end lost 3 bases, the J end lost 5 bases, and 17 bases lay between the germline ends. CDR3 amino acids: CASGFSQGRPDQPQHF. CDR3 in DNA: TGTGCTAGTGGTTTCTCGCAGGGCCGGCCCGATCAGCCCCAGCATTTT.